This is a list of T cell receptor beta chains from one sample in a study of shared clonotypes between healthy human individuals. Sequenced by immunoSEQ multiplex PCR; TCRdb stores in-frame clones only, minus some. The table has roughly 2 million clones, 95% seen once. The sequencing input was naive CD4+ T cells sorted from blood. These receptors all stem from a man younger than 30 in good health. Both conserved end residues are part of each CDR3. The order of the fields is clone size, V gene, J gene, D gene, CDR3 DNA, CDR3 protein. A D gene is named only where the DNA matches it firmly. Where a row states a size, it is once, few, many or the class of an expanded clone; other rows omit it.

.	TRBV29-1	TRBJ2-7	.	TGCGGGGTAGCGGAGCTAAACGAGCAGTACTTC	CGVAELNEQYF
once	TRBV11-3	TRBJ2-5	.	TGTGCCAGCAGCTTACGGGCAGGGAGAGAGACCCAGTACTTC	CASSLRAGRETQYF
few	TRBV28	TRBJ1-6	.	TGTGCCAGCAGTTTACTCCGTAGCTCACCCCTCCACTTT	CASSLLRSSPLHF
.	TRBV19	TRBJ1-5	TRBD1	TGTGCCAGTAGCCTGGACAGGGATCAGCCCCAGCATTTT	CASSLDRDQPQHF
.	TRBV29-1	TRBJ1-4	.	TGCAGCGCCGAAGATAATGAAAAACTGTTTTTT	CSAEDNEKLFF
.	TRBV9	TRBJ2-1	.	TGTGCCAGCAGCTCCCGGGTAGGGGGGACAAATGAGCAGTTCTTC	CASSSRVGGTNEQFF
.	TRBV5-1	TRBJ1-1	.	TGCGCCAGCAGCTCCGAACCGAACACTGAAGCTTTCTTT	CASSSEPNTEAFF
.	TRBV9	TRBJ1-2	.	TGTGCCAGCCAAACCCAGGGCACTGGTGGCTACACCTTC	CASQTQGTGGYTF
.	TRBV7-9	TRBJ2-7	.	TGTGCCAGCAGCTCCCGGGACCTGGGGCAGTACTTC	CASSSRDLGQYF
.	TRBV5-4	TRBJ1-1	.	TGTGCCAGCAGCCGGGAATCCCGGACAATTAAGAACACTGAAGCTTTCTTT	CASSRESRTIKNTEAFF
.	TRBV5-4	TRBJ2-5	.	TGTGCCAGCAGCACAGTGCAGGGAGAGACCCAGTACTTC	CASSTVQGETQYF
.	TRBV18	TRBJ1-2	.	TGTGCCAGCTCACAAGACTATGGCTACACCTTC	CASSQDYGYTF
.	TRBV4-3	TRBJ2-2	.	TGCGCCAGCAGCCAAGATGAGAGCCAGCTCACCGGGGAGCTGTTTTTT	CASSQDESQLTGELFF
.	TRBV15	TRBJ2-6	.	TGTGCCACCAGCAGAGTAGGTCTTAACTCTGGGGCCAACGTCCTGACTTTC	CATSRVGLNSGANVLTF
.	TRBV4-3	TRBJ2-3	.	TGCGCCAGCAGCCAAGATAGGGCTAGATTCACAGATACGCAGTATTTT	CASSQDRARFTDTQYF
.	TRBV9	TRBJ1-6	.	TGTGCCAGCAGCCGGGGGGGACCAGACCCACCCCTCCACTTT	CASSRGGPDPPLHF
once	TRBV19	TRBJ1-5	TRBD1	TGTGCCAGTAGTAGAGACAGGGGAAGTCAGCCCCAGCATTTT	CASSRDRGSQPQHF
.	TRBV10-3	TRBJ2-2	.	TGTGCCATCAGTGAAGGTCAGACTTTATCCGGGGAGCTGTTTTTT	CAISEGQTLSGELFF
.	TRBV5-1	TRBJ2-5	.	TGCGCCAGCAGCCGCAGGGAGGGGACAGTCCCACAAGAGACCCAGTACTTC	CASSRREGTVPQETQYF
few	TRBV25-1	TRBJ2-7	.	TGTGCCAGCACCACAGGGAGCGAGCAGTACTTC	CASTTGSEQYF
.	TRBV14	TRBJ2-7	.	TGTGCCAGCAGCCAAGTCAGGGCCGTGCAGTACTTC	CASSQVRAVQYF
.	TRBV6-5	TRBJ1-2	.	TGTGCCAGCAGTCGACCCGGGGAGAGCTATGGCTACACCTTC	CASSRPGESYGYTF
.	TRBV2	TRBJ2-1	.	TGTGCCAGCAGTGTGGTTCGGTGGGAGACTGCAGTCTTC	CASSVVRWETAVF
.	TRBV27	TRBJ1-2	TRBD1	TGTGCCAGCAGTTTATCCCCCACAGGGGGCTATGGCTACACCTTC	CASSLSPTGGYGYTF
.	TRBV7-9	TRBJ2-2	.	TGTGCCAGCAGCTTAGCGCCGGGGACCACCGGGGAGCTGTTTTTT	CASSLAPGTTGELFF
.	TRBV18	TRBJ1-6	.	TGTGCCAGCTCACGTTCGGGTCAGAATAATTCACCCCTCCACTTT	CASSRSGQNNSPLHF
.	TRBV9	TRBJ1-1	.	TGTGCCAGCAGCCGTAGCCCCCGACGGGACACTGAAGCTTTCTTT	CASSRSPRRDTEAFF
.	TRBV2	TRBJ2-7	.	TGTGCCAGCAGTACGGTGTACGAGCAGTACTTC	CASSTVYEQYF